The next 32 T cell receptor beta chains were all read from a single sample in a study of shared clonotypes between healthy human individuals. Produced via immunoSEQ multiplex PCR; TCRdb's table is partial and in-frame only. In the table there are about 1 million clones, under 80% of which are singletons. Input material: memory CD4+ T cells sorted from blood. Subset meaning: CD45RA-negative fraction. These receptors all stem from a man in his late teens or twenties in good health.

This clone was counted a few times. The chain is built from TRBV5-4 and TRBJ2-3; weak D call: TRBD2 (6 bases). The germline V and J ends were trimmed by 3 bases and 0 bases, with 11 bases remaining between them. The CDR3 covers 15 residues. In germline, CDR1 is SGHNT, CDR2 YYREEE (reference sequence). This CDR3 is CASSWGGVSTDTQYF. The CDR3 DNA follows: TGTGCCAGCAGCTGGGGCGGGGTGAGCACAGATACGCAGTATTTT.

The DNA for the CDR3 is TGTGCCAGCAGCCTGGGTGTCCGCGCTGAGCAGTTCTTC. Translated, it gives CASSLGVRAEQFF. J is TRBJ2-1 and V is TRBV28; D gene unclear. Trimming stripped 6 bases from V and 9 bases from J, with 15 bases between. The CDR3 is 13 residues long. Germline V gives CDR1 MDHEN, CDR2 SYDVKM.

This clone was seen a few times. This chain connects TRBV7-2 to TRBJ2-6, with 10 bases that match TRBD2. The germline V gene has CDR1 SGHTA and CDR2 FQGNSA. CDR3 size: 19 residues. Trimming at V came to 1 base and at J to 2 bases, leaving 8 bases not matched to a gene. In DNA, the CDR3 is TGTGCCAGCAGCTTAGTGTCCCTAGCGGGGGCAGCTGGGGCCAACGTCCTGACTTTC. Protein sequence: CASSLVSLAGAAGANVLTF.

The V call is TRBV7-9, the J call TRBJ2-3; D not certain. The germline gives CDR1 SEHNR, CDR2 FQNEAQ (reference sequence). This CDR3 spans 13 amino acids. Trimming took 1 base from V and 10 from J, leaving 12 bases between them. CDR3 bases: TGTGCCAGCAGCTTAGGTAATCAGTGGGCGCAGTATTTT. It yields the protein CASSLGNQWAQYF.

The chain recombines TRBV5-1 with TRBJ1-2; D is uncertain. This CDR3 is built from 11 residues. The V end was cut by 4 bases, the J end by 3 bases, with 4 bases between. Germline CDR1 and CDR2: SGHRS and YFSETQ. For the CDR3, the DNA is TGCGCCAGCAGCGGGGACTATGGCTACACCTTC. Its protein is CASSGDYGYTF. The variable domain in full, completed from reference TRBV5-1 and TRBJ1-2, reads KAGVTQTPRYLIKTRGQQVTLSCSPISGHRSVSWYQQTPGQGLQFLFEYFSETQRNKGNFPGRFSGRQFSNSRSEMNVSTLELGDSALYLCASSGDYGYTFGSGTRLTVV.

The J gene is TRBJ2-5, the V gene TRBV27, with D unresolved. This CDR3 is 15 amino acids long. The germline V gene encodes CDR1 MNHEY and CDR2 SMNVEV (reference sequence). Trimming shortened V by 5 bases and J by 4 bases, and 17 bases separated the two germline ends. CDR3 region: CASSPTTVIGETQYF. DNA of the CDR3: TGTGCCAGCAGTCCGACCACGGTTATCGGAGAGACCCAGTACTTC.

The gene calls are TRBV14 and TRBJ2-2; 7 bases fit TRBD1. The CDR3 covers 16 residues. CDR1 is SGHDN and CDR2 is FVKESK in the germline V gene. J lost 4 bases, V lost 0 bases, and 5 bases had no gene match. The CDR3 loop is CASSQERQGRTGELFF. DNA of the CDR3: TGTGCCAGCAGCCAAGAGAGACAGGGTCGCACCGGGGAGCTGTTTTTT.

This rearrangement joins TRBV28 to TRBJ2-7; 9 positions agree with TRBD1. The CDR3 sequence is 17 residues long. Germline V lookup: CDR1 MDHEN, CDR2 SYDVKM. The V segment lost 5 bases and the J segment 6 bases; nucleotides outside the gene matches: 17. CDR3 sequence (DNA): TGTGCCAGCAGTGGACAAACACCCGGGACAGGGACACGCGAGCAGTACTTC. Its translation is CASSGQTPGTGTREQYF. Based on the CDR3 plus reference TRBV28 and TRBJ2-7, the full variable domain is DVKVTQSSRYLVKRTGEKVFLECVQDMDHENMFWYRQDPGLGLRLIYFSYDVKMKEKGDIPEGYSVSREKKERFSLILESASTNQTSMYLCASSGQTPGTGTREQYFGPGTRLTVT.

The chain joins TRBV23-1 to TRBJ2-7; D might be TRBD2 (7 bases). TRBV23-1 is filed as an ORF, its function uncertain. With 5 bases removed from V and 6 bases from J, the gap between germline ends came to 20 bases. This CDR3 contains 15 residues. CDR3 sequence reads: CASSFDRGEGGEQYF. CDR3 nucleotide sequence: TGCGCCAGCAGTTTCGATCGCGGGGAGGGGGGCGAGCAGTACTTC.

The CDR3 protein is CASSLAAAGGTDTQYF. In DNA, the CDR3 is TGTGCCAGCAGCTTAGCGGCAGCGGGGGGCACAGATACGCAGTATTTT. The rearrangement links TRBV7-2 to TRBJ2-3, with 8 bases that match TRBD2. Trimming at V came to 0 bases and at J to 1 base, leaving 3 bases not matched to a gene. CDR1 and CDR2 from the germline V gene are SGHTA and FQGNSA. The CDR3 is 16 amino acids.

The chain combines TRBV7-2 with TRBJ2-4, with 9 bases that match TRBD1. Germline V lookup: CDR1 SGHTA, CDR2 FQGNSA. The CDR3 is made up of 13 amino acids. The V gene end was trimmed by 5 bases and the J gene end by 10 bases; junction bases not matched to a gene: 6. The CDR3 is CASSARTGEIQYF. CDR3 sequence (DNA): TGTGCCAGCAGCGCTAGGACAGGGGAAATTCAGTACTTC.

The chain employs TRBV28 and TRBJ2-7; no clear D gene. The CDR3 is made up of 14 amino acids. Trimming removed 5 bases at V and 2 bases at J, with 13 bases between. CDR1 and CDR2 from the germline V gene are MDHEN and SYDVKM. DNA of the CDR3: TGTGCCAGCAGTCCACCTTCGGCCCCCTACGAGCAGTACTTC. Its protein is CASSPPSAPYEQYF.

This chain uses TRBV10-3 with TRBJ2-3, with 12 bases aligning to TRBD2. The CDR3 is made up of 16 amino acids. J was trimmed by 5 bases and V by 6 bases; bases with no gene match: 9. CDR1 is ENHRY and CDR2 is SYGVKD in the germline V gene. As DNA, the CDR3 is TGTGCCATCAGGCAGCCCGGGACTAGCGGGTTAGATACGCAGTATTTT. This sequence encodes CAIRQPGTSGLDTQYF.

This sequence joins TRBV10-2 and TRBJ2-3; 14 nucleotides line up with TRBD2. From germline, CDR1 is WSHSY and CDR2 SAAADI. V dropped 5 bases and J dropped 4; count of bases not matched to a gene: 14. This CDR3 is built from 19 residues. This CDR3 is CASSRPLKGLAGDADTQYF. The CDR3 nucleotides read TGCGCCAGCAGTCGCCCTCTAAAGGGACTAGCGGGGGACGCAGATACGCAGTATTTT.

The gene calls are TRBV5-1 and TRBJ2-4; D remains ambiguous. This CDR3 is 16 amino acids long. Germline values: CDR1 SGHRS, CDR2 YFSETQ. The V and J ends lost 5 bases and 1 base respectively, with 16 bases between them. Written as DNA, the CDR3 is TGCGCCAGCAGTTCGGACCAGACTGGCGCCAAAAACATTCAGTACTTC. Translated: CASSSDQTGAKNIQYF.

In its sample, this clone was seen once. The chain recombines TRBV6-5 with TRBJ2-7, with TRBD2 as a possible D gene (6 bases). CDR1 is MNHEY and CDR2 is SVGAGI in the germline V gene. This CDR3 region has 15 residues. Trimming cost V 3 bases and J 3 bases, with 15 bases left between them. CDR3 residues: CASSYGVGEVYEQYF. CDR3 in DNA: TGTGCCAGCAGTTATGGGGTGGGGGAGGTCTACGAGCAGTACTTC.

The chain carries TRBV6-5 and TRBJ1-5; 9 bases fit TRBD1. The CDR3 contains 15 residues. V shed 6 bases and J 4 bases; nucleotides not matched to a gene: 7. CDR1 and CDR2 from the germline V gene are MNHEY and SVGAGI. The CDR3 nucleotides read TGTGCCAGCAGCCGGGAAGGACAGGGGAATCAGCCCCAGCATTTT. Translating gives CASSREGQGNQPQHF.

CDR3 loop: CASSPEGQGLGGYTF. CDR3 DNA sequence: TGTGCCAGTAGTCCAGAGGGTCAGGGGCTTGGAGGCTACACCTTC. The rearrangement joins TRBV19 to TRBJ1-2, with D possibly TRBD1 on 6 matching bases. V gave up 5 bases and J gave up 8 bases, with 21 bases separating them. The CDR3 is made up of 15 amino acids. Per germline, CDR1 LNHDA and CDR2 SQIVND (reference sequence).

V and J are TRBV10-3 and TRBJ2-1; TRBD2 aligns across 11 bases. The V gene end was trimmed by 4 bases and the J gene end by 9 bases; junction bases not matched to a gene: 8. CDR1 is ENHRY and CDR2 is SYGVKD in the germline V gene. The CDR3 contains 15 residues. CDR3 region: CAISAGVAGGLEQFF. The CDR3 coding sequence is TGTGCCATCAGTGCCGGGGTAGCGGGGGGGCTTGAGCAGTTCTTC.

This chain connects TRBV19 to TRBJ2-7; TRBD2 matches 10 bases. V lost 3 bases to trimming and J lost 0 bases; unmatched junction nucleotides: 5. This CDR3 has 16 amino acids. From germline, CDR1 is LNHDA and CDR2 SQIVND (reference sequence). CDR3 coding DNA: TGTGCCAGTAGTATTTCTAGCGGGGGCCTCTCCTACGAGCAGTACTTC. Its protein product is CASSISSGGLSYEQYF.

This clone was recorded a few times. The genes are TRBV5-6 and TRBJ1-6; D might be TRBD1 (6 bases). V lost 4 bases and J 8 bases, leaving 16 bases between the germline ends. The CDR3 runs to 15 residues. Germline lookup yields CDR1 SGHDT and CDR2 YYEEEE. The DNA for the CDR3 is TGTGCCAGCAGCCTATTGGACAGTATTTATTCACCCCTCCACTTT. This sequence encodes CASSLLDSIYSPLHF.

This chain joins TRBV30 and TRBJ1-3; D is ambiguous. The CDR3 runs 14 residues. The V end was cut by 0 bases, the J end by 2 bases, with 8 bases between. The V gene's germline CDR1 is GTSNPN and CDR2 SVGIG (reference sequence). CDR3 protein: CAWSVGEPGNTIYF. CDR3 sequence (DNA): TGTGCCTGGAGTGTCGGGGAACCTGGAAACACCATATATTTT.

The chain employs TRBV4-1 and TRBJ1-4; 11 bases line up with TRBD1. With V trimmed by 1 base and J by 10 bases, 14 bases remained unmatched. This CDR3 has 18 amino acids. Germline V gene lookup returns CDR1 MGHRA and CDR2 YSYEKL. CDR3 residues: CASSQVPGQGGTEGKLFF. DNA of the CDR3: TGCGCCAGCAGCCAAGTGCCGGGACAGGGGGGGACGGAGGGAAAACTGTTTTTT.

The chain couples TRBV6-1 to TRBJ1-4; D call uncertain. Germline V CDR1 and CDR2: MNHNS, SASEGT. Trimming shortened V by 7 bases and J by 4 bases, and 16 bases separated the two germline ends. The CDR3 is made up of 15 amino acids. Here the CDR3 DNA reads TGTGCCAGCAACCGACTTAGTCAAGATAATGAAAAACTGTTTTTT. Amino acids: CASNRLSQDNEKLFF.

The chain is built from TRBV2 and TRBJ2-5, with 8 bases that match TRBD2. Germline CDR1 is SNHLY and CDR2 is FYNNEI. The CDR3 length is 13 residues. The CDR3 spells CAQKREWQETQYF. CDR3 bases: TGTGCGCAAAAGCGGGAGTGGCAGGAGACCCAGTACTTC.

The chain employs TRBV7-9 and TRBJ1-2; D remains ambiguous. CDR1 and CDR2 from the germline V gene are SEHNR and FQNEAQ (reference sequence). The CDR3 sequence is 14 residues long. V lost 3 bases to trimming and J lost 8 bases, with 16 bases between them. CDR3 in DNA: TGTGCCAGCAGCTTTGGGCAGCCCCTAGGAGGCTACACCTTC. Translation: CASSFGQPLGGYTF.

This rearrangement joins TRBV30 to TRBJ2-5; D assignment may be TRBD1 or TRBD2 (6 bases each). V gave up 3 bases and J gave up 3 bases, with 11 bases separating them. Germline CDR1 and CDR2: GTSNPN and SVGIG (reference sequence). This CDR3 region has 13 residues. CDR3 protein: CAWSGGREETQYF. In DNA form, the CDR3 reads TGTGCCTGGAGCGGGGGCAGGGAAGAGACCCAGTACTTC.

This clone was recorded once. This same CDR3 is encoded by further DNA sequences in the sample. The chain links TRBV7-6 to TRBJ2-3; D is undetermined. The CDR3 runs 12 residues. The V gene's germline CDR1 is SGHVS and CDR2 FNYEAQ. The V end was cut by 5 bases, the J end by 3 bases, with 6 bases between. The CDR3 sequence: CASSPGTDTQYF. In DNA form, the CDR3 reads TGTGCCAGCAGCCCCGGGACAGATACGCAGTATTTT.

The DNA of the CDR3 is TGTGCCAGCAGACCCGGACTAGCGGGAGCTCTTGCGCAGTATTTT. Translating gives CASRPGLAGALAQYF. The chain has TRBV6-5 and TRBJ2-3, with 13 nucleotides matching TRBD2. The V gene's germline CDR1 is MNHEY and CDR2 SVGAGI. CDR3 length equals 15 residues. V lost 6 bases to trimming and J lost 10 bases; unmatched junction nucleotides: 10.

The chain uses TRBV28 and TRBJ1-5; no clear D gene. Trimming pared 2 bases from V and 3 bases from J, leaving 5 bases between. CDR1 is MDHEN, CDR2 SYDVKM, per germline. The CDR3 loop spans 13 amino acids. In nucleotides, the CDR3 is TGTGCCAGCAGTTTAGGAAACAATCAGCCCCAGCATTTT. Amino acid sequence: CASSLGNNQPQHF.

This clone showed up just once. This rearrangement joins TRBV6-5 to TRBJ2-1; 7 nucleotides match TRBD2. Germline CDR1 and CDR2: MNHEY and SVGAGI. Trimming at V came to 6 bases and at J to 8 bases, leaving 10 bases not matched to a gene. The CDR3 contains 14 residues. The CDR3 here is CASRPPRGTDEQFF. The CDR3 nucleotides read TGTGCCAGCAGACCCCCGCGGGGGACGGATGAGCAGTTCTTC.

This clone came up once. The V and J genes are TRBV9 and TRBJ2-2; 12 bases are a match to TRBD2. The V gene's germline CDR1 is SGDLS and CDR2 YYNGEE. This CDR3 contains 16 residues. J was trimmed by 5 bases and V by 2 bases; bases with no gene match: 4. As DNA, the CDR3 is TGTGCCAGCAGCGTCTCTAGCGGGAGGGTGACCGGGGAGCTGTTTTTT. Its protein product is CASSVSSGRVTGELFF.